Included here is one T cell receptor beta chain sequence, with context. The data were taken from a study of CD8 T cells in Susac syndrome. cDNA came from roughly 0.47 to 1 ug RNA primed by random hexamers. TCRdb passed the immunoSEQ multiplex PCR reads through MiXCR, listing each CDR3 protein once. In the table there are 210,000 or so distinct CDR3 sequences, about 94% of which are singletons. Germline V CDR1 and CDR2: SEHNR, FQNEAQ (reference sequence). The CDR3 has 12 residues. V was cut by 6 bases and J by 0 bases, with 6 bases left in between. Source material: CD4+ T cells from PBMCs. This sequence originates from a human donor with Susac syndrome. The chain combines TRBV7-9 with TRBJ2-7, with D unclear. CDR3 in amino acids: CASSPNSYEQYF. For the CDR3, the DNA is TGTGCCAGCAGTCCAAACTCCTACGAGCAGTACTTC.